Given below is one T cell receptor beta chain in context. This clonotype has only a few counts. The clone's antigen remains unknown. The sample holds no much larger clone one base away, and base qualities are not on file. Every donor in the study was a healthy Caucasian. Three pairs of female monozygotic twins, all aged about 18 to 29 years, were included in the twin cohort. RNA for TCR libraries was isolated from peripheral blood mononuclear cells. Library method: 5' RACE. Sequencer: Illumina HiSeq 2000. Template switching added a universal primer binding site, and the final cDNA carried a unique molecular identifier that allowed TCR cDNA molecules to be counted accurately. Specific primers in the conserved constant-segment region were used to synthesize first-strand cDNA for the TCR alpha and beta chains. To control for contamination, every cDNA library carried two barcodes: a SMART-Mk sample barcode plus Illumina barcodes. Two successive PCR steps introduced TruSeq adapter sequences along with Illumina sample barcodes. Sequencing of the TCR alpha and beta cDNA libraries was done on the Illumina HiSeq platform using custom primers. The authors processed their data as follows. Unique molecular identifiers were extracted from raw reads with MiGEC, and CDR3 positions were determined with MiXCR. For each individual, recombination models were inferred using an EM algorithm with the repgenHMM and IGoR tools. The analysis of shared clonotypes was done with the tcR package in R, with sharing normalized by the product of cloneset sizes. To study raw recombination without the effects of thymic and clonal selection, out-of-frame nonproductive sequences were analyzed. TCRdb trimmed public reads at Q25 via fastp, called clones via MiXCR and kept in-frame beta chains. CDR3 protein sequences are deduplicated, and each keeps its most common genes and DNA. The authors' filters were not applied to this entry. The sample data list some 630,000 distinct CDR3 sequences, and about 7.1% of these were observed just once. The ten most abundant clones make up roughly 1.6% of the sample.

The data derive from a study of identical twins (dated by TCRdb to about 2016). Concerning the study at large: To test whether fetal clonotypes persist, this study deep-sequenced TCR alpha and beta repertoires from monozygotic twins, from unrelated adults of various ages, and from cord blood. Replicate twin experiments were performed at different times using different library preparation protocols to rule out contamination. Results and caveats for the whole study, not just this receptor: Because the same donors could not be followed over many years, the conclusions relied on cross-sectional statistical analysis. Abundant cord blood beta clonotypes carried fewer insertions; young adult naive repertoires showed a weaker similar trend, while memory repertoires showed none. In monozygotic twins, recombination models systematically underestimated out-of-frame TCR alpha sharing, but the models matched the sharing seen between unrelated individuals. The excess sharing between twins in beta out-of-frame sequences was weaker because fewer shared sequences reduced the signal-to-noise ratio. Invariant T cells such as MAIT and iNKT could partly confound zero-insertion analyses, though diverse VJ usage argued against this for most clonotypes. Compared with coincidental sharing between unrelated individuals, out-of-frame TCR alpha sequences shared between twins had an excess of sequences with low generation probability.

Trimming at the junction amounts to 3 bases on V and 5 bases on J, and the germline ends lie 8 bases apart. The CDR3 runs 13 residues from the cysteine to the phenylalanine. Only CDR3 DNA remains: 39 bases, in frame from the first base. These same records also appear under a second study, on yellow fever vaccine responses in identical twins. From the second report: According to the authors, the vaccine-induced T cell response in identical twins seemed to be partly convergent and partly specific to each individual. The study precisely tracked vaccine-responding T cell clones in identical twins.

This sequence was found in a woman aged 18-30 years in good health. The specimen sequenced was PBMCs. Rearrangement joined TRBV12-3 or TRBV12-4 to TRBJ2-1; confidence is insufficient to name the D gene. The DNA sequence is given as TGTGCCAGCAGTTTTACACCAAACAATGAGCAGTTCTTC. Its product reads: CASSFTPNNEQFF.